Listed below are T cell receptor beta chains from one sample, sequenced in a study of beta chain features in type 1 diabetes. Libraries were prepared by immunoSEQ multiplex PCR; TCRdb keeps only in-frame clonotypes and omits some of them. The sample contains about 330,000 clones, 11% of which appear only once. The sequenced material came from naive CD4+ T cells from blood. The receptors originated from a woman younger than 45 in good health. The CDR3 runs from the conserved cysteine through the conserved F or W. The D gene is left open where the match is weak. The size field is filled for only some rows; it gives once, few, many or a size class.

clone size: -
D gene: TRBD1
V gene: TRBV7-6
J gene: TRBJ2-2
CDR3 protein: CASSARQGNTGELFF
CDR3 DNA: TGTGCCAGCAGCGCCAGACAGGGAAACACCGGGGAGCTGTTTTTT

clone size: few
D gene: -
V gene: TRBV23-1
J gene: TRBJ2-7
CDR3 protein: CASSLGYRMFLRVTYEQYF
CDR3 DNA: TGCGCCAGCAGCTTAGGTTACAGAATGTTTCTACGCGTAACCTACGAGCAGTACTTC

clone size: few
D gene: -
V gene: TRBV11-2
J gene: TRBJ2-3
CDR3 protein: CASSLGALLGTDTQYF
CDR3 DNA: TGTGCCAGCAGCTTAGGGGCTCTTCTTGGCACAGATACGCAGTATTTT

clone size: -
D gene: -
V gene: TRBV9
J gene: TRBJ2-2
CDR3 protein: CASSVDQGTTGELFF
CDR3 DNA: TGTGCCAGCAGCGTAGATCAGGGAACCACCGGGGAGCTGTTTTTT

clone size: many
D gene: -
V gene: TRBV29-1
J gene: TRBJ2-1
CDR3 protein: CSDRGQFF
CDR3 DNA: TGCAGCGACCGCGGGCAGTTCTTC

clone size: few
D gene: -
V gene: TRBV2
J gene: TRBJ1-5
CDR3 protein: CASQELDSNQPQHF
CDR3 DNA: TGTGCCAGCCAGGAACTTGATAGCAATCAGCCCCAGCATTTT

clone size: -
D gene: -
V gene: TRBV28
J gene: TRBJ1-2
CDR3 protein: CASSEGDGYTF
CDR3 DNA: TGTGCCAGCAGTGAGGGGGATGGCTACACCTTC

clone size: -
D gene: TRBD2
V gene: TRBV7-9
J gene: TRBJ2-3
CDR3 protein: CASSSDTSGRVADTQYF
CDR3 DNA: TGTGCCAGCAGCTCCGACACTAGCGGGAGGGTTGCAGATACGCAGTATTTT

clone size: few
D gene: -
V gene: TRBV23-1
J gene: TRBJ2-7
CDR3 protein: CASSPGEIAYEQYF
CDR3 DNA: TGCGCCAGCAGTCCAGGGGAAATCGCCTACGAGCAGTACTTC

clone size: -
D gene: TRBD2
V gene: TRBV4-2
J gene: TRBJ2-3
CDR3 protein: CASSQQGLAEAADTQYF
CDR3 DNA: TGTGCCAGCAGCCAACAGGGACTAGCGGAGGCTGCAGATACGCAGTATTTT

clone size: -
D gene: -
V gene: TRBV7-2
J gene: TRBJ2-7
CDR3 protein: CASSMTDYEQYF
CDR3 DNA: TGTGCCAGCAGCATGACAGACTACGAGCAGTACTTC

clone size: few
D gene: -
V gene: TRBV5-4
J gene: TRBJ2-5
CDR3 protein: CASSLGGPGQETQYF
CDR3 DNA: TGTGCCAGCAGCTTAGGCGGGCCGGGGCAAGAGACCCAGTACTTC

clone size: -
D gene: -
V gene: TRBV6-5
J gene: TRBJ1-5
CDR3 protein: CASSYVSGNQPQHF
CDR3 DNA: TGTGCCAGCAGTTACGTTTCGGGCAATCAGCCCCAGCATTTT

clone size: -
D gene: -
V gene: TRBV7-2
J gene: TRBJ2-3
CDR3 protein: CASSLVSGSTDTQYF
CDR3 DNA: TGTGCCAGCAGCTTAGTTAGCGGAAGCACAGATACGCAGTATTTT

clone size: -
D gene: -
V gene: TRBV30
J gene: TRBJ2-7
CDR3 protein: CAWTRNTGVVYEQYF
CDR3 DNA: TGTGCCTGGACCAGAAATACAGGAGTAGTCTACGAGCAGTACTTC

clone size: -
D gene: TRBD2
V gene: TRBV7-8
J gene: TRBJ2-7
CDR3 protein: CASSFTSGSTYEQYF
CDR3 DNA: TGTGCCAGCAGCTTCACTAGCGGGAGCACCTACGAGCAGTACTTC